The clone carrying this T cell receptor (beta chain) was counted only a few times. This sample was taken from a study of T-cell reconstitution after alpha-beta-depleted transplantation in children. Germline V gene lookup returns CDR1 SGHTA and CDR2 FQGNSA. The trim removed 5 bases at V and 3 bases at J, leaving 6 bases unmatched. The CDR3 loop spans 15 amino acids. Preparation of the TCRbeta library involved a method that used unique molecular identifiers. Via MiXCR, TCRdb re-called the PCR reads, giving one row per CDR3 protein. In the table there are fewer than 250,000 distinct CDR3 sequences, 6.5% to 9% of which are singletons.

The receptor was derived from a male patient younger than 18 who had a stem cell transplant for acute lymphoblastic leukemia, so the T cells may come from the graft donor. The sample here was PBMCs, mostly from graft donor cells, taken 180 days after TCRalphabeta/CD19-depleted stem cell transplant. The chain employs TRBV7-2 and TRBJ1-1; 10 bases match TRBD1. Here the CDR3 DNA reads TGTGCCAGCAGCACAACCGGGACAGGGGACACTGAAGCTTTCTTT. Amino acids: CASSTTGTGDTEAFF. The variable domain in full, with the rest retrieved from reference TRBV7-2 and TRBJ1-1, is GAGVSQSPSNKVTEKGKDVELRCDPISGHTALYWYRQSLGQGLEFLIYFQGNSAPDKSGLPSDRFSAERTGGSVSTLTIQRTQQEDSAVYLCASSTTGTGDTEAFFGQGTRLTVV.